The entry below gives a single TCR beta chain sequence along with its context. The sample originates from a study of blood T cell repertoires in COVID-19. Sequencing used immunoSEQ multiplex PCR; TCRdb keeps in-frame clones, though not all of them. The repertoire includes about 140,000 clones, 70% to 90% of them detected once, and 11% sits in the top ten. The sequence came from a woman at least 80 years old with acute or convalescent COVID-19. The material sequenced was peripheral blood.

The CDR3: CASSQAGETNEKLFF. Written as DNA, the CDR3 is TGCGCCAGCAGCCAAGCAGGGGAAACTAATGAAAAACTGTTTTTT. The J gene is TRBJ1-4, the V gene TRBV4-1; D possibly corresponds to TRBD1 (6 bases). This CDR3 comprises 15 residues. Trimming took 1 base from V and 1 from J, leaving 7 bases between them. Germline V gene data show CDR1 as MGHRA and CDR2 as YSYEKL.